A selection of T cell receptor beta chains follows, all from one sample in a study of regulatory T cells in long-lasting Graves disease. TCRdb itself ran the multiplex PCR reads through MiXCR, one entry per CDR3 protein. The sample gives fewer than 650,000 distinct CDR3 sequences, approximately 15% of which show up once; 15% to 20% is in the top ten. The data were also submitted as part of a second study, on T cells in Graves' hyperthyroidism and ophthalmopathy.

Specimen: peripheral blood mononuclear cells (PBMCs), collected at new diagnosis, from a patient treated with antithyroid drugs. The receptors originated from a woman in her twenties or thirties with Graves disease. Each CDR3 is given with its conserved first and last residue. The order of the fields is J gene, clone size, D gene, V gene, CDR3 protein, CDR3 DNA. D genes are given only for firm matches. Clone size, where shown, is once, few, many, or a class for clones that have expanded.

j_gene: TRBJ2-1; abundance: .; d_gene: .; v_gene: TRBV5-1; CDR3aa: CASKAWVNNEQFF; CDR3nt: TGTGCCAGCAAAGCTTGGGTTAACAATGAGCAGTTCTTC
j_gene: TRBJ2-2; abundance: .; d_gene: TRBD1; v_gene: TRBV11-2; CDR3aa: CASSLGWTGNTGELFF; CDR3nt: TGTGCCAGCAGCTTGGGGTGGACAGGGAACACCGGGGAGCTGTTTTTT
j_gene: TRBJ1-2; abundance: many; d_gene: TRBD1; v_gene: TRBV6-1; CDR3aa: CASTHQGASTNYGYTF; CDR3nt: TGTGCCAGCACCCATCAGGGGGCTTCGACTAACTATGGCTACACCTTC
j_gene: TRBJ2-2; abundance: few; d_gene: TRBD2; v_gene: TRBV5-1; CDR3aa: CASSLSSGSNTGELFF; CDR3nt: TGCGCCAGCAGCTTGTCTAGCGGGAGTAACACCGGGGAGCTGTTTTTT
j_gene: TRBJ1-2; abundance: .; d_gene: TRBD1; v_gene: TRBV6-2/TRBV6-3; CDR3aa: CASSWKTGSLNNYGYTF; CDR3nt: TGTGCCAGCAGTTGGAAGACAGGGTCTCTAAATAACTATGGCTACACCTTC
j_gene: TRBJ1-5; abundance: many; d_gene: .; v_gene: TRBV28; CDR3aa: CASNRNPPQHF; CDR3nt: TGTGCCAGCAACCGAAATCCGCCCCAGCATTTT
j_gene: TRBJ1-2; abundance: many; d_gene: .; v_gene: TRBV28; CDR3aa: CASSLRPPFGGYTF; CDR3nt: TGTGCCAGCAGTTTACGTCCTCCATTTGGGGGCTACACCTTC
j_gene: TRBJ2-7; abundance: many; d_gene: .; v_gene: TRBV28; CDR3aa: CASSPGSSYEQYF; CDR3nt: TGTGCCAGCAGTCCGGGGAGCTCCTACGAGCAGTACTTC
j_gene: TRBJ2-1; abundance: .; d_gene: .; v_gene: TRBV5-1; CDR3aa: CASSGGTDYNEQFF; CDR3nt: TGCGCCAGCAGCGGGGGGACAGACTACAATGAGCAGTTCTTC
j_gene: TRBJ1-4; abundance: many; d_gene: .; v_gene: TRBV15; CDR3aa: CATTNPGPTNEKLFF; CDR3nt: TGTGCCACCACGAATCCGGGGCCAACTAATGAAAAACTGTTTTTT
j_gene: TRBJ1-2; abundance: .; d_gene: .; v_gene: TRBV5-1; CDR3aa: CASSELRHDYGYTF; CDR3nt: TGCGCCAGCAGCGAGTTAAGGCATGACTATGGCTACACCTTC
j_gene: TRBJ1-1; abundance: many; d_gene: .; v_gene: TRBV5-5; CDR3aa: CASSRSVQPNTEAFF; CDR3nt: TGTGCCAGCAGCCGCAGCGTCCAGCCGAACACTGAAGCTTTCTTT
j_gene: TRBJ2-3; abundance: few; d_gene: TRBD1; v_gene: TRBV19; CDR3aa: CAKINPGTGGLDDTDTQYF; CDR3nt: TGTGCCAAGATTAATCCTGGGACAGGGGGCTTGGACGACACAGATACGCAGTATTTT
j_gene: TRBJ2-7; abundance: many; d_gene: .; v_gene: TRBV11-2; CDR3aa: CASSPSLVGSYEQYF; CDR3nt: TGTGCCAGCAGCCCGTCCTTGGTTGGGTCCTACGAGCAGTACTTC
j_gene: TRBJ1-5; abundance: few; d_gene: .; v_gene: TRBV28; CDR3aa: CASMGDRILPQHF; CDR3nt: TGTGCCAGCATGGGGGACCGAATTCTACCCCAGCATTTT
j_gene: TRBJ1-2; abundance: few; d_gene: .; v_gene: TRBV5-6; CDR3aa: CASSPFRDLFGYTF; CDR3nt: TGTGCCAGCAGCCCATTCCGGGATCTGTTCGGCTACACCTTC
j_gene: TRBJ1-1; abundance: many; d_gene: TRBD1; v_gene: TRBV7-6; CDR3aa: CASSLTGQVEAFF; CDR3nt: TGTGCCAGCAGCTTAACGGGACAGGTTGAAGCTTTCTTT
j_gene: TRBJ2-1; abundance: .; d_gene: TRBD2; v_gene: TRBV19; CDR3aa: CASSIDGPGLAGGGEQFF; CDR3nt: TGTGCCAGTAGTATAGACGGGCCGGGGCTAGCGGGAGGAGGTGAGCAGTTCTTC
j_gene: TRBJ1-2; abundance: .; d_gene: .; v_gene: TRBV14; CDR3aa: CASSQRLAGNYGYTF; CDR3nt: TGTGCCAGCAGCCAAAGGCTTGCAGGAAACTATGGCTACACCTTC
j_gene: TRBJ2-5; abundance: .; d_gene: .; v_gene: TRBV12-3/TRBV12-4; CDR3aa: CASSFLILETQYF; CDR3nt: TGTGCCAGCAGTTTTCTGATTCTGGAGACCCAGTACTTC
j_gene: TRBJ1-5; abundance: few; d_gene: .; v_gene: TRBV5-4; CDR3aa: CARGGQPQHF; CDR3nt: TGTGCCAGGGGGGGGCAGCCCCAGCATTTT
j_gene: TRBJ2-7; abundance: many; d_gene: .; v_gene: TRBV28; CDR3aa: CASSQTGGRRYEQYF; CDR3nt: TGTGCCAGCAGCCAAACCGGCGGACGTCGCTACGAGCAGTACTTC
j_gene: TRBJ2-1; abundance: many; d_gene: .; v_gene: TRBV24-1; CDR3aa: CATSDFGASEKEQFF; CDR3nt: TGTGCCACCAGTGATTTCGGTGCCTCGGAGAAAGAGCAGTTCTTC